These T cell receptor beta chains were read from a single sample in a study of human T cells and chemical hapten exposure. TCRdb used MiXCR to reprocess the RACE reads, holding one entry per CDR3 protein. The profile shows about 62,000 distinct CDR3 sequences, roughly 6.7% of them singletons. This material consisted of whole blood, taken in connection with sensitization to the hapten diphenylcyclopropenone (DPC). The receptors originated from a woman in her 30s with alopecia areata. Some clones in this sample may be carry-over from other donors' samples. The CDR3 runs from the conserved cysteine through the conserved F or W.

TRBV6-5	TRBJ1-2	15	CASSSLGSLNYGYTF
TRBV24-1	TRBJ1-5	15	CATSRDRPDNQPQHF
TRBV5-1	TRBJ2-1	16	CASSLQGLAMGNEQFF
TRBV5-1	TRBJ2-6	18	CASSWTLALGSGANVLTF
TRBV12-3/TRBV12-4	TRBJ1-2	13	CASSPRDTLGYTF
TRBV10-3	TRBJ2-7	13	CAISDLRTYEQYF
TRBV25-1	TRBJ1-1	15	CASSDSQGLGTEAFF
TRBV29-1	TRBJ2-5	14	CSVDQTGQGVTQYF
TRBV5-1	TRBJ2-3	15	CASAPGGRTTDTQYF
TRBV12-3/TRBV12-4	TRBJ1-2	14	CASSSQDRVYGYTF
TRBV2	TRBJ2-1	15	CASRPNSGGVNEQFF
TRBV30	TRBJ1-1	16	CACGAGGAIMNTEAFF
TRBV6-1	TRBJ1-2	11	CASAWGYGYTF
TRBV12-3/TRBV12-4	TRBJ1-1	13	CASSVGHNTEAFF
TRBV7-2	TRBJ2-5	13	CASSSTTGETQYF
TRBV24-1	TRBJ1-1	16	CATTEGFTGGKSPAFF
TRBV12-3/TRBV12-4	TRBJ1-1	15	CASSLMGQGNRRAFF
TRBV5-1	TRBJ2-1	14	CASSLAASGGHALF
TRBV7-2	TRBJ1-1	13	CASSKDRNTEAFF
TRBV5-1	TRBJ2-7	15	CASSLGAGQEFEQYF
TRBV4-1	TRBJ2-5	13	CASSRLRGETQYF
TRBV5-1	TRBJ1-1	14	CASSGWIPRTEAFF
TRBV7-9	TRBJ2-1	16	CASSLGLRQLYNEQFF
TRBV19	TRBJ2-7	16	CASSKGHRTQAYEQYF
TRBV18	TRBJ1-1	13	CASSPGYKGRAFF
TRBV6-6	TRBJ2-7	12	CASSYGLYEQYF
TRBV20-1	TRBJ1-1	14	CSASGTHMNTEAFF